Presented here are 30 T cell receptor beta chains from one specimen sequenced in a study of CD8 T cells in Susac syndrome. An amount of RNA that ranged from roughly 0.45 to 1 ug was reverse transcribed with random hexamers. TCRdb used MiXCR to reprocess the immunoSEQ multiplex PCR reads, holding one entry per CDR3 protein. The sample holds around 200,000 distinct CDR3 sequences, around 95% seen once. Material for sequencing was CD4+ T cells from PBMCs. The receptors derive from a human donor in good health.

This clonotype was seen only once. The chain combines TRBV5-1 with TRBJ2-7, with 7 bases that match TRBD2. Germline-derived CDR1 and CDR2 are SGHRS and YFSETQ. The CDR3 extends over 14 amino acids. J was trimmed by 5 bases and V by 5 bases; bases with no gene match: 10. The CDR3 loop reads CASRITGGVDEQYF. CDR3 DNA sequence: TGCGCCAGCAGAATCACGGGGGGTGTGGACGAGCAGTACTTC.

The rearrangement uses TRBV19 and TRBJ1-4; perhaps TRBD1 as D (6 bases). CDR1 and CDR2 from the germline V gene are LNHDA and SQIVND (reference sequence). This CDR3 is 12 amino acids long. The V end lost 3 bases, the J end lost 8 bases, and 7 bases lay between the germline ends. The DNA of the CDR3 is TGTGCCAGTAGTATTCAGGGGGAAAAACTGTTTTTT. It codes for CASSIQGEKLFF.

V is TRBV28 and J is TRBJ2-7; perhaps TRBD2 as D (6 bases). CDR3 length equals 14 residues. V dropped 6 bases and J dropped 3 bases, with 15 bases sitting between them. Per germline, CDR1 MDHEN and CDR2 SYDVKM. The CDR3 DNA sequence: TGTGCCAGCAGCCCTCGTAGCGGCATCTACGAGCAGTACGTC. Its translation is CASSPRSGIYEQYV.

This clonotype was counted a few times. Mismatch with germline at one junction end may stem from a read error. The chain joins TRBV5-1 to TRBJ1-6; no clear D. The CDR3 consists of 15 residues. From germline, CDR1 is SGHRS and CDR2 YFSETQ. The CDR3, as DNA: TGTGCCAGCAGCTTAGGGAGCTCCTATAATTCACCCCTCCACTTT. It specifies CASSLGSSYNSPLHF.

The J gene is TRBJ1-1, the V gene TRBV20-1, with 8 bases fitting TRBD1. CDR1 and CDR2 (germline): DFQATT, SNEGSKA (reference sequence). The CDR3 has 11 residues. CDR3 residues: CRGQGGTEAFF. CDR3 coding DNA: TGCAGAGGACAGGGAGGAACTGAAGCTTTCTTT.

This sequence joins TRBV20-1 and TRBJ1-1; D call uncertain. Trimming stripped 3 bases from V and 4 bases from J, with 9 bases between. Germline V gene data show CDR1 as DFQATT and CDR2 as SNEGSKA (reference sequence). CDR3 length: 12 amino acids. CDR3 protein: CSASKGTTEAFF. The CDR3 DNA reads TGCAGTGCTAGTAAGGGTACCACTGAAGCTTTCTTT.

The chain carries TRBV7-9 and TRBJ1-2, with D unclear. Trimming shortened V by 3 bases and J by 6 bases, and 11 bases separated the two germline ends. The CDR3 is 13 amino acids. The germline gives CDR1 SEHNR, CDR2 FQNEAQ (reference sequence). As DNA, the CDR3 is TGTGCCAGCAGCTTCGACACTTCGCATGGCTACACCTTC. Protein product: CASSFDTSHGYTF. Full variable domain (rest looked up from reference TRBV7-9 and TRBJ1-2): DTGVSQNPRHKITKRGQNVTFRCDPISEHNRLYWYRQTLGQGPEFLTYFQNEAQLEKSRLLSDRFSAERPKGSFSTLEIQRTEQGDSAMYLCASSFDTSHGYTFGSGTRLTVV.

V and J are TRBV6-5 and TRBJ2-3; the D is unclear. CDR3 length equals 14 residues. Trimming removed 2 bases at V and 0 bases at J, with 6 bases between. The germline V gene has CDR1 MNHEY and CDR2 SVGAGI. Here the CDR3 DNA reads TGTGCCAGCAGTTACAGGGATAGCACAGATACGCAGTATTTT. This translates into CASSYRDSTDTQYF.

J is TRBJ2-3 and V is TRBV20-1; 11 bases are shared with TRBD2. The CDR3 extends over 16 amino acids. With 5 bases clipped from V and 2 bases from J, the junction kept 9 bases outside the gene matches. Germline V gives CDR1 DFQATT, CDR2 SNEGSKA (reference sequence). CDR3 region: CSAERTSGFFTDTQYF. For the CDR3, the DNA is TGCAGTGCTGAGCGGACTAGCGGGTTTTTCACAGATACGCAGTATTTT.

This clonotype was observed a single time. This chain joins TRBV14 and TRBJ1-2, with a tentative D call TRBD1 (5 bases). Germline-derived CDR1 and CDR2 are SGHDN and FVKESK. With 1 base removed from V and 4 bases from J, the gap between germline ends came to 16 bases. This CDR3 has 16 residues. The CDR3 sequence is CASSQGGLDEIYGYTF. CDR3 DNA sequence: TGTGCCAGCAGCCAAGGGGGACTAGACGAGATCTATGGCTACACCTTC.

CDR3 DNA: TGTGCCAGTACCCCTAGTGGGACAGGGGCTTACGAGCAGTACTTC. Translating it yields CASTPSGTGAYEQYF. V gene TRBV19 combines with J gene TRBJ2-7, with TRBD1 identical over 10 bases. CDR1 and CDR2 from the germline V gene are LNHDA and SQIVND (reference sequence). The V and J ends lost 7 bases and 4 bases, in that order; junction bases with no gene match: 10. This CDR3 comprises 15 residues.

The rearrangement uses TRBV2 and TRBJ1-3; D is unresolved. Per the germline V gene, CDR1 is SNHLY and CDR2 is FYNNEI. V was shortened by 7 bases and J by 6 bases, with 4 bases between the two germline ends. This CDR3 has 10 amino acids. As DNA, the CDR3 is TGTGCCAGCAAGGAAAACACCATATATTTT. This translates into CASKENTIYF. The variable domain in full, completed from reference TRBV2 and TRBJ1-3, reads EPEVTQTPSHQVTQMGQEVILRCVPISNHLYFYWYRQILGQKVEFLVSFYNNEISEKSEIFDDQFSVERPDGSNFTLKIRSTKLEDSAMYFCASKENTIYFGEGSWLTVV.

V and J are TRBV7-8 and TRBJ2-7; D not resolved. The CDR3 runs to 13 residues. Trimming cost V 6 bases and J 2 bases, with 11 bases left between them. CDR1 is SGHVS, CDR2 FQNEAQ, per germline. The CDR3 sequence is CASRPRWTYEQYF. The CDR3 DNA follows: TGTGCCAGCAGGCCCCGGTGGACCTACGAGCAGTACTTC.

The gene calls are TRBV10-3 and TRBJ1-2, with D perhaps matching TRBD1 (5 bases). CDR1 is ENHRY and CDR2 is SYGVKD in the germline V gene. V was cut by 3 bases and J by 2 bases, with 7 bases left in between. The CDR3 has 13 residues. The CDR3 DNA follows: TGTGCCATCAGTGAACGGGGGAACTATGGCTACACCTTC. It codes for CAISERGNYGYTF.

The chain joins TRBV28 to TRBJ2-1, with TRBD1 identical over 7 bases. V was pared by 9 bases and J by 4 bases, with 15 bases of the junction left unmatched. Germline loops: CDR1 MDHEN, CDR2 SYDVKM. The CDR3 loop spans 16 amino acids. The CDR3 reads CARLLQTGLDYNEQFF. Here the CDR3 DNA reads TGTGCCAGACTCCTTCAGACAGGGCTTGATTACAATGAGCAGTTCTTC.

This chain joins TRBV18 and TRBJ2-1, with D possibly being TRBD2 (5 bases). The CDR3 is 13 residues long. Germline lookup yields CDR1 KGHSH and CDR2 LQKENI. V was clipped by 6 bases and J by 10 bases, with 16 bases between them. The CDR3 loop reads CASSNQEAGEQFF. DNA for the CDR3: TGTGCCAGCTCCAACCAAGAGGCGGGCGAGCAGTTCTTC.

V usage is TRBV20-1 and J usage is TRBJ2-1, with D tentatively TRBD1 (5 bases). The CDR3 length is 17 residues. Germline loops: CDR1 DFQATT, CDR2 SNEGSKA (reference sequence). The germline V and J ends were trimmed by 0 bases and 0 bases, with 15 bases remaining between them. CDR3 DNA: TGCAGTGCTAGAGATCTGGGGCTATCGAGCTCCTACAATGAGCAGTTCTTC. Encoded protein: CSARDLGLSSSYNEQFF.

The chain is built from TRBV20-1 and TRBJ1-5; D not resolved. Germline-derived CDR1 and CDR2 are DFQATT and SNEGSKA (reference sequence). The CDR3 has 13 amino acids. V lost 5 bases and J lost 4, with 12 bases in between. DNA for the CDR3: TGCAGTGCTCGAGCCCTATTGAATCAGCCCCAGCATTTT. Protein sequence: CSARALLNQPQHF.

The chain links TRBV5-4 to TRBJ1-5; D might be TRBD1 (5 bases). The germline CDR1 and CDR2 sequences are SGHNT and YYREEE (reference sequence). The CDR3 has 14 amino acids. Trimming cost V 4 bases and J 7 bases, with 15 bases left between them. This CDR3 reads CASSLAGTSQPQHF. The CDR3 DNA reads as TGTGCCAGCAGCCTGGCCGGGACCTCCCAGCCCCAGCATTTT.

The rearrangement uses TRBV19 and TRBJ2-3, with 9 positions matching TRBD2. The V gene end was trimmed by 3 bases and the J gene end by 4 bases; junction bases not matched to a gene: 11. The CDR3 is made up of 17 amino acids. Germline values: CDR1 LNHDA, CDR2 SQIVND (reference sequence). CDR3 DNA sequence: TGTGCCAGTAGTATCGGGCGTAGCGGGGGTGGACCAGATACGCAGTATTTT. This translates into CASSIGRSGGGPDTQYF. The whole variable domain, remainder taken from reference TRBV19 and TRBJ2-3, is DGGITQSPKYLFRKEGQNVTLSCEQNLNHDAMYWYRQDPGQGLRLIYYSQIVNDFQKGDIAEGYSVSREKKESFPLTVTSAQKNPTAFYLCASSIGRSGGGPDTQYFGPGTRLTVL.

V usage is TRBV20-1 and J usage is TRBJ1-2, with a weak D call TRBD1 (6 bases). Per germline, CDR1 DFQATT and CDR2 SNEGSKA (reference sequence). This CDR3 contains 16 residues. V dropped 3 bases and J dropped 3 bases, with 20 bases sitting between them. The CDR3 protein is CSASRPGQKRDYGYTF. The CDR3, as DNA: TGCAGTGCTAGCAGACCGGGACAAAAGAGGGACTATGGCTACACCTTC.

J is TRBJ1-1 and V is TRBV7-9, with 8 nucleotides matching TRBD1. V trimming: 1 base; J trimming: 1 base; junction bases outside the gene matches: 5. The CDR3 loop spans 16 amino acids. CDR1 is SEHNR and CDR2 is FQNEAQ in the germline V gene (reference sequence). The CDR3 reads CASSLEADRGNTEAFF. CDR3 DNA: TGTGCCAGCAGCTTAGAGGCCGACAGGGGGAACACTGAAGCTTTCTTT.

This chain connects TRBV6-5 to TRBJ2-5; no definite D call. V gave up 9 bases and J gave up 2 bases, with 10 bases separating them. The CDR3 runs to 12 residues. The germline CDR1 and CDR2 sequences are MNHEY and SVGAGI. In DNA, the CDR3 is TGTGCCAGTTCACGGAGTCAAGAGACCCAGTACTTC. Amino acid sequence: CASSRSQETQYF.

The chain couples TRBV7-2 to TRBJ1-2; the D is unclear. The V end lost 5 bases, the J end lost 3 bases, and 13 bases lay between the germline ends. CDR3 length equals 14 residues. CDR1 is SGHTA and CDR2 is FQGNSA in the germline V gene. The CDR3 sequence is CASSPLGGYYGYTF. DNA of the CDR3: TGTGCCAGCAGCCCACTGGGCGGCTACTATGGCTACACCTTC.

The chain joins TRBV20-1 to TRBJ1-1; D gene unclear. V lost 5 bases and J 2 bases, leaving 15 bases between the germline ends. Germline V gives CDR1 DFQATT, CDR2 SNEGSKA (reference sequence). The CDR3 is 14 residues long. This CDR3 reads CSAPPGPINTEAFF. In nucleotides, the CDR3 is TGCAGTGCTCCCCCGGGCCCAATAAACACTGAAGCTTTCTTT.

This chain joins TRBV3-1 and TRBJ2-3; D is unclear. Germline CDR1 LGHDT, CDR2 YNNKEL (reference sequence). V lost 1 base to trimming and J lost 3 bases, with 14 bases between them. CDR3 length: 16 amino acids. The CDR3 nucleotides read TGTGCCAGCAGCCAAGGGGTCAGCACTGAAACAGATACGCAGTATTTT. Protein: CASSQGVSTETDTQYF.

The chain has TRBV25-1 and TRBJ2-5; unclear D gene. The germline V gene encodes CDR1 MGHDK and CDR2 SYGVNS. The CDR3 sequence is 14 residues long. This CDR3 is CAFRRRRDQETQYF. The CDR3 coding sequence is TGTGCTTTTCGTCGTCGCAGAGACCAAGAGACCCAGTACTTC. The complete variable domain, with remaining parts taken from reference TRBV25-1 and TRBJ2-5, reads EADIYQTPRYLVIGTGKKITLECSQTMGHDKMYWYQQDPGMELHLIHYSYGVNSTEKGDLSSESTVSRIRTEHFPLTLESARPSHTSQYLCAFRRRRDQETQYFGPGTRLLVL.

The rearrangement uses TRBV9 and TRBJ1-2; 9 positions match TRBD1. After removal of 4 bases from V and 7 bases from J, the junction contained 8 bases not matched to a gene. The CDR3 spans 14 residues. Germline V gene data show CDR1 as SGDLS and CDR2 as YYNGEE. The CDR3 nucleotides are TGTGCCAGCAGCACGGGACAGGGCCCTTCTGGCTACACCTTC. Translating it yields CASSTGQGPSGYTF.

J is TRBJ1-5 and V is TRBV3-1; no clear D. The germline V gene has CDR1 LGHDT and CDR2 YNNKEL (reference sequence). CDR3 length: 14 residues. Between the trimmed V and J ends, which lost 0 bases and 7 bases, there was a span of 10 bases. CDR3 sequence: CASSQDLSDQPQHF. The CDR3 DNA follows: TGTGCCAGCAGCCAAGATCTTTCAGACCAGCCCCAGCATTTT. Together with reference TRBV3-1 and TRBJ1-5, the CDR3 gives the full variable domain: DTAVSQTPKYLVTQMGNDKSIKCEQNLGHDTMYWYKQDSKKFLKIMFSYNNKELIINETVPNRFSPKSPDKAHLNLHINSLELGDSAVYFCASSQDLSDQPQHFGDGTRLSIL.

The chain combines TRBV20-1 with TRBJ2-7; tentative D call: TRBD2 (6 bases). This CDR3 has 14 residues. V dropped 3 bases and J dropped 6 bases, with 18 bases sitting between them. In germline, CDR1 is DFQATT, CDR2 SNEGSKA (reference sequence). The CDR3 spells CSASTRGALLEQYV. The CDR3 region has the DNA TGCAGTGCTAGCACTCGCGGGGCTCTGCTCGAGCAGTACGTC.